This T cell receptor beta chain was observed in a study of blood T cells in healthy people across ages. This clonotype has more than one count but fewer than ten. This CDR3 spans 14 amino acids. Between the trimmed V and J ends, which lost 2 bases and 3 bases, there was a span of 10 bases. Using a J-beta primer mix together with a sample-barcoded 5' primer, a second PCR was run for roughly 6 to 12 cycles. TCRdb re-derived calls from the 5' RACE reads in MiXCR, one entry per CDR3 protein. The repertoire consists of about 780,000 distinct CDR3 sequences, with around 45% occurring once and the leading ten covering 15% to 20%.

The material sequenced was blood. The gene calls are TRBV12-3 or TRBV12-4 and TRBJ1-2; D call uncertain. The sequence was obtained from an elderly man in good health. DNA of the CDR3: TGTGCCAGCAGTTTATGGACGGATGACTATGGCTACACCTTC. Protein sequence: CASSLWTDDYGYTF.